This T cell receptor beta chain originates from a study of T cell responses to AZD1222 COVID-19 vaccine. Study in general: Pooled samples include second doses given at about 4 or 12 weeks.

Whole-study findings and limits: In a largely white British group with more females than males, clonal diversity was possibly underestimated.

The assay was immunoSEQ multiplex PCR, and TCRdb's table has in-frame clones only and misses some. Of under 200,000 clones in the sample, around 92% were seen once. Regarding this clone: Its antigen is currently unknown.

The CDR3 is 16 amino acids. Trimming removed 7 bases from V and 6 bases from J, with 25 bases in between. Germline CDR1 is SGHTA and CDR2 is FQGTGA. This specimen consisted of peripheral blood, obtained on day 0 of AZD1222 vaccination. This chain uses TRBV7-3 with TRBJ2-7; perhaps D is TRBD1 or TRBD2 (5 bases each). The TCR sequence derives from an adult in good health. CDR3 coding DNA: TGTGCCAGCACCTCTCCGACAGCTTCCGTCGGGATCGAGCAGTACTTC. This encodes CASTSPTASVGIEQYF.